The source of this T cell receptor (beta chain) is a study of cytomegalovirus exposure and HLA in healthy donors. Some clones are missing from TCRdb's copy, which holds only in-frame ones; the method was immunoSEQ multiplex PCR. Of about 63,000 clones detected, 80% to 90% appear once; the ten largest clones hold roughly 1.2%. This CDR3 has 18 amino acids. Unmatched junction bases numbered 15, after V lost 0 bases and J lost 6 bases. Germline loops: CDR1 SQVTM, CDR2 ANQGSEA. The TCR originated in a young woman in good health and CMV-seronegative. This sequence joins TRBV29-1 and TRBJ2-1, with 9 bases matching TRBD2. Specimen: PBMCs. The CDR3 loop reads CSVEDRVTSGYHLNEQFF. CDR3 bases: TGCAGCGTTGAAGATCGAGTAACTAGCGGGTATCATCTCAATGAGCAGTTCTTC.